This T cell receptor (beta chain) derives from a study of T cells in Graves' hyperthyroidism and ophthalmopathy. As for the study in general: Peripheral blood was collected at initial diagnosis, before any treatment.

V lost 5 bases and J 1 base, leaving 11 bases between the germline ends. The CDR3 contains 14 residues. Germline assignment: CDR1 MNHNS and CDR2 SASEGT. Amplification of TCR beta CDR3 regions was performed using RNA transcripts as template. A set of HTBI primers served as the primers for a first-round RT-PCR of the TCR CDR3. TCRdb ran MiXCR on the multiplex PCR reads and lists one entry per CDR3 protein. The table records about 380,000 distinct CDR3 sequences, roughly 14% of them present only once. Whole-study results and caveats: Ophthalmopathy stood apart from stable hyperthyroidism in a 13 V-J model.

At least ten counts were recorded for this clonotype. Its cognate antigen is unknown. The specimen sequenced was blood. This TCR was recovered from a man under 40 with Graves' hyperthyroidism that later progressed to Graves' ophthalmopathy. The chain couples TRBV6-1 to TRBJ1-1; D remains unclear. The CDR3 DNA is TGTGCCAGCAGTTATACAACCGGGAACACTGAAGCTTTCTTT. As protein: CASSYTTGNTEAFF.